Detailed here is one T cell receptor beta chain. These data come from a study of cytomegalovirus exposure and HLA in healthy donors. Some clones are missing from TCRdb's copy, which holds only in-frame ones; the method was immunoSEQ multiplex PCR. Here the sample spans some 180,000 clones, roughly 81% being singletons. The germline V gene has CDR1 LGHNA and CDR2 YNFKEQ. CDR3 length equals 14 residues. V was clipped by 1 base and J by 8 bases, with 12 bases between them. The sequenced sample was PBMCs. The clonotype was recovered from a young woman in good health and CMV-seronegative. The V gene is TRBV4-2, the J gene TRBJ1-5, with D possibly being TRBD1 (6 bases). The CDR3 sequence is CASSQGTAQEPQHF. DNA for the CDR3: TGTGCCAGCAGCCAAGGGACAGCCCAAGAGCCCCAGCATTTT.